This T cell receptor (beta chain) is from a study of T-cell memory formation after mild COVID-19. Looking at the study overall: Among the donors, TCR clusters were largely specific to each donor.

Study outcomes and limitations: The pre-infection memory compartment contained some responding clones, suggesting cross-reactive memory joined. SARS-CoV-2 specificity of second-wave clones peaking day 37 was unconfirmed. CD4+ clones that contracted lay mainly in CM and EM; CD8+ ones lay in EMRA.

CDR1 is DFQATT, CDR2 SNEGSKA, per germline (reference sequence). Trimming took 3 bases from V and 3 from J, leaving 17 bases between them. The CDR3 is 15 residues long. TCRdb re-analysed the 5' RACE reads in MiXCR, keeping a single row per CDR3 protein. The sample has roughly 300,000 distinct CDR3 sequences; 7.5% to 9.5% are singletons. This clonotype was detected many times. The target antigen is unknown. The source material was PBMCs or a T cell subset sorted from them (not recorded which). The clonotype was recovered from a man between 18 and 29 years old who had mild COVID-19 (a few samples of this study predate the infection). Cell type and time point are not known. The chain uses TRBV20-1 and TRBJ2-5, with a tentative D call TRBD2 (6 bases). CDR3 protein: CSARTGGSFEETQYF. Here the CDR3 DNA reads TGCAGTGCTAGGACTGGGGGGAGTTTTGAAGAGACCCAGTACTTC.